This record concerns one TCR beta chain sequence. Its antigen remains unidentified. Generated by immunoSEQ multiplex PCR, the TCRdb table keeps only in-frame clones and is missing some. Counted here are about 180,000 clones, approximately 90% occurring once; the ten biggest clones make up 1.5%. These data originate in a study of T cell responses to AZD1222 COVID-19 vaccine. Study results and caveats: Seropositive AZD1222 recipients at baseline numbered only six or seven. The study found vaccine-associated CD4 TCRs spanning spike, dominant at 160-218 and 743-854. There were mostly white British donors and more females than males, and clonal diversity was possibly underestimated. Rises in breadth and depth of Spike-specific TCRs came after two AZD1222 doses.

The clonotype originates from an adult in good health. This sample comprised peripheral blood, obtained on day 0 of AZD1222 vaccination.

The CDR3 reads CASSLRQGSPLHF. Here the CDR3 DNA reads TGTGCCAGCAGCTTACGACAGGGATCACCCCTCCACTTT. The chain carries TRBV7-9 and TRBJ1-6, with 7 bases matching TRBD1. Germline V gives CDR1 SEHNR, CDR2 FQNEAQ (reference sequence). Trimming at V came to 2 bases and at J to 10 bases, leaving 2 bases not matched to a gene. CDR3 length equals 13 residues.